The subject of this entry is one TCR beta chain. Its antigen is undetermined. The sample belongs to a study of T cell responses to AZD1222 COVID-19 vaccine. Whole-study findings and limits: It should be noted that donors were predominantly white British and more often female, and clonal diversity was possibly underestimated. Only 5 or 6 people who got AZD1222 tested seropositive at baseline.

Generated by immunoSEQ multiplex PCR, the TCRdb table keeps only in-frame clones and is missing some. In the table there are around 180,000 clones, around nine tenths of which are singletons. The CDR3 totals 14 residues. The V gene's germline CDR1 is SGHRS and CDR2 YFSETQ. Between the trimmed V and J ends, which lost 4 bases and 6 bases, there was a span of 16 bases. This clonotype was sampled from an adult in good health. Sample: peripheral blood, taken on day 0 of AZD1222 vaccination. The V gene is TRBV5-1, the J gene TRBJ1-2, with D perhaps matching TRBD1 (5 bases). The CDR3 loop reads CASSILTASDGYTF. As DNA, the CDR3 is TGCGCCAGCAGCATCCTGACAGCCAGCGATGGCTACACCTTC. Full variable domain (missing parts from reference TRBV5-1 and TRBJ1-2): KAGVTQTPRYLIKTRGQQVTLSCSPISGHRSVSWYQQTPGQGLQFLFEYFSETQRNKGNFPGRFSGRQFSNSRSEMNVSTLELGDSALYLCASSILTASDGYTFGSGTRLTVV.